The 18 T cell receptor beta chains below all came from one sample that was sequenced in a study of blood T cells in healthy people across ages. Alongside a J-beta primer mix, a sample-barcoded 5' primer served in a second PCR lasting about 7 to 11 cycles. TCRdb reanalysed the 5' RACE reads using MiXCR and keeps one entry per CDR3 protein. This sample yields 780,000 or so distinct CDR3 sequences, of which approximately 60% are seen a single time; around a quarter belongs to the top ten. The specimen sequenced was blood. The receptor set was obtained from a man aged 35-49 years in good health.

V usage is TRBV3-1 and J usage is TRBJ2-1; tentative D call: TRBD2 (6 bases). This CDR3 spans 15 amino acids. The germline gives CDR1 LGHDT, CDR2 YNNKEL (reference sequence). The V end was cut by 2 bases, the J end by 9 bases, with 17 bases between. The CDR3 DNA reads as TGTGCCAGCAGCCAATTGGGGCGGGATGGTGGTGAGCAGTTCTTC. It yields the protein CASSQLGRDGGEQFF.

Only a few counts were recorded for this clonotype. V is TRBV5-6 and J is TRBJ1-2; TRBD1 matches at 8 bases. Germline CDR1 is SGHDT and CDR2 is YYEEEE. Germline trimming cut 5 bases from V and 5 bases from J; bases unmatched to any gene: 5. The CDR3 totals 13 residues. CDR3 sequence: CASRQGGPYGYTF. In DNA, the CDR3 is TGTGCCAGCAGACAGGGGGGACCGTATGGCTACACCTTC.

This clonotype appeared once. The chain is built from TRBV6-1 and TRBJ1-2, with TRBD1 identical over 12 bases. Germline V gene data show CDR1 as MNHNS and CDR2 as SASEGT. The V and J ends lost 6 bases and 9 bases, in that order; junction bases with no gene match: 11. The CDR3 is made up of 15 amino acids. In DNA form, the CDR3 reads TGTGCCAGCAGGAAATCCGGGACAGGGGGCGGTAGCTACACCTTC. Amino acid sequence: CASRKSGTGGGSYTF.

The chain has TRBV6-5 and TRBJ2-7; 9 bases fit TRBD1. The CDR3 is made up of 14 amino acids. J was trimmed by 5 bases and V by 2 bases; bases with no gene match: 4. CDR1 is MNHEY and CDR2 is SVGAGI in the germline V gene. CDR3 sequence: CASSYGTGFNEQYF. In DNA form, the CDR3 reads TGTGCCAGCAGTTACGGGACAGGGTTCAACGAGCAGTACTTC.

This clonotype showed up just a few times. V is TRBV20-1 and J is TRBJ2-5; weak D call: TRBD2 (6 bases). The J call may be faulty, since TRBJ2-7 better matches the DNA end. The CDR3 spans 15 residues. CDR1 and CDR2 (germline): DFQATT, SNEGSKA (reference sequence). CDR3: CSARDMLALYSEQYF. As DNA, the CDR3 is TGCAGTGCTAGAGATATGCTAGCGCTATACTCCGAGCAGTACTTC.

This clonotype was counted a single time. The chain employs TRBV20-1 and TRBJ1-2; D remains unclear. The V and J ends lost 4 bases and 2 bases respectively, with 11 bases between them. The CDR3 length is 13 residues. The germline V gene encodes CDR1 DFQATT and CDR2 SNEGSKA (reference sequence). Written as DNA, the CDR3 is TGCAGTGCTATCCGGCAGACGAACTATGGCTACACCTTC. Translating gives CSAIRQTNYGYTF.

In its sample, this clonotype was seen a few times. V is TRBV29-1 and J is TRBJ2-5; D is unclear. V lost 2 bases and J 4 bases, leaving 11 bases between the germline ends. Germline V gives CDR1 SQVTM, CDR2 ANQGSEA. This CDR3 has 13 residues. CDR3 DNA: TGCAGCGTTGAATTGGTAGTATCAGAGACCCAGTACTTC. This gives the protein CSVELVVSETQYF.

The CDR3 region is CASSQDSEGGGPNYGYTF. DNA for the CDR3: TGTGCCAGCAGCCAAGATTCGGAAGGGGGCGGCCCTAACTATGGCTACACCTTC. The V gene is TRBV14, the J gene TRBJ1-2, with 7 bases fitting TRBD1. Looked up from germline, CDR1 is SGHDN and CDR2 is FVKESK. The CDR3 length is 18 residues. The J segment lost 0 bases and the V segment lost 0 bases, leaving 10 bases of the junction unmatched.

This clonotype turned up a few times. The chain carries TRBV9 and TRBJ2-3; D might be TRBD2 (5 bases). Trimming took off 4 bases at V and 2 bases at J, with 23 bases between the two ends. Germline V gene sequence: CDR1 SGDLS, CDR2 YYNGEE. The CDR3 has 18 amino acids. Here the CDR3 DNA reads TGTGCCAGCAGCCCCAGGAGAGGGTTAGGCTCTTTCACAGATACGCAGTATTTT. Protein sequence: CASSPRRGLGSFTDTQYF.

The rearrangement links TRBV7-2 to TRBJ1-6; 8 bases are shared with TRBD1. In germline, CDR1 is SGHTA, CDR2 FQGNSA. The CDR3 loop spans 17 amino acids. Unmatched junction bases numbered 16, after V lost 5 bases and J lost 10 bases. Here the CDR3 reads CASSLGGQGATRSPLHF. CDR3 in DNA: TGTGCCAGCAGCCTGGGCGGACAGGGAGCAACTAGGTCACCCCTCCACTTT. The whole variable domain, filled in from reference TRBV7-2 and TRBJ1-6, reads GAGVSQSPSNKVTEKGKDVELRCDPISGHTALYWYRQSLGQGLEFLIYFQGNSAPDKSGLPSDRFSAERTGGSVSTLTIQRTQQEDSAVYLCASSLGGQGATRSPLHFGNGTRLTVT.

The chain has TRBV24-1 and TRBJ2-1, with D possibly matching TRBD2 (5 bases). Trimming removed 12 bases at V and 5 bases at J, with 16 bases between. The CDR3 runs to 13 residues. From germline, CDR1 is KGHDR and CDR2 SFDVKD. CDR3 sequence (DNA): TGTGCCGCCGGAGGACCTCCCCACAATGAGCAGTTCTTC. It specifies CAAGGPPHNEQFF.

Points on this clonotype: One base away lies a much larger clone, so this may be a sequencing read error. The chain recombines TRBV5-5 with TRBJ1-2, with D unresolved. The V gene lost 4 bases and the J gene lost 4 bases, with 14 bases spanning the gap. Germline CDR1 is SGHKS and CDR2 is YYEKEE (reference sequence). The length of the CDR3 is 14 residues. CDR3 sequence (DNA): TGTGCCAGCAGCGTGCTCGGAAGCGGCTATGGCTACACCTTC. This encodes CASSVLGSGYGYTF.

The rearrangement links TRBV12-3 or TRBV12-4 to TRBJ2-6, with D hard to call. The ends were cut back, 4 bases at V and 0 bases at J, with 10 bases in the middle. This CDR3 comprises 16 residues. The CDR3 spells CASSSQDRSGANVLTF. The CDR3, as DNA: TGTGCCAGCAGTTCCCAGGACCGCTCTGGGGCCAACGTCCTGACTTTC.

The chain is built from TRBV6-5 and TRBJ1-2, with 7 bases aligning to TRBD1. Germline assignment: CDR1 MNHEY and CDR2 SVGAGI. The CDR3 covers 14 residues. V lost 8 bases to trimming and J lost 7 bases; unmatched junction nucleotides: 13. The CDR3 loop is CASSQDRVLGGYTF. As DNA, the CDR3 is TGTGCCAGCTCCCAAGACAGGGTTTTGGGTGGCTACACCTTC.

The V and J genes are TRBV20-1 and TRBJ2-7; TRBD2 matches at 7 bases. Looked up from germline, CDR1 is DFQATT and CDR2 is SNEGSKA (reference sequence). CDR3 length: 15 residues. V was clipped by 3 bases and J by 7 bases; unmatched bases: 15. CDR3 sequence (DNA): TGCAGTGCTAGTGAGTGGGAGGGCCCCTACAATGAGCAGTACTTC. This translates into CSASEWEGPYNEQYF.

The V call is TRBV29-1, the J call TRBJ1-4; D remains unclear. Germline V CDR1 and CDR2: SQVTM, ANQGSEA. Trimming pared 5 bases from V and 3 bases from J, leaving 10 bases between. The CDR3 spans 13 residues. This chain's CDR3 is CSVTFVANEKLFF. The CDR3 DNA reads TGCAGCGTTACTTTCGTGGCTAATGAAAAACTGTTTTTT. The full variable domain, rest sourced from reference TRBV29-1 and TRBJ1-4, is SAVISQKPSRDICQRGTSLTIQCQVDSQVTMMFWYRQQPGQSLTLIATANQGSEATYESGFVIDKFPISRPNLTFSTLTVSNMSPEDSSIYLCSVTFVANEKLFFGSGTQLSVL.

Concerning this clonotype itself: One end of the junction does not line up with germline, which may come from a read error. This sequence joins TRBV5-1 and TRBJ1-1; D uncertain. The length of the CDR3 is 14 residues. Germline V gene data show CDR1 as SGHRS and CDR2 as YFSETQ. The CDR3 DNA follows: TGCGCCAGCAGCTTGGAAACTTTGAACACTGAGGCTTTCTTT. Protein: CASSLETLNTEAFF.

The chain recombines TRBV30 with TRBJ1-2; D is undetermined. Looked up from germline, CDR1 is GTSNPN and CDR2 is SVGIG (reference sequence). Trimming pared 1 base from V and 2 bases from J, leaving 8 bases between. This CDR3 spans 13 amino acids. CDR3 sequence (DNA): TGTGCCTGGAGTGACACCTTGAACTATGGCTACACCTTC. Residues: CAWSDTLNYGYTF.